Listed below are T cell receptor beta chains from one sample, sequenced in a study of blood T cell repertoires in COVID-19. The method was immunoSEQ multiplex PCR; TCRdb's version includes in-frame clones alone and lacks a portion of them. The data hold about 97,000 clones, with approximately 80% observed a single time. Sequenced input: peripheral blood. These receptors came from a man in his sixties with active or convalescent COVID-19. Each CDR3 is given with its conserved first and last residue. A D gene is named only where the DNA matches it firmly. Only some rows state a clone size, as once, few, many or a class for expanded clones.

>TRBJ1-5|NA|14|TRBV2|few
CASSEDNSNQPQHF
TGTGCCAGCAGTGAAGACAACAGCAATCAGCCCCAGCATTTT
>TRBJ1-2|NA|19|TRBV7-9|NA
CASSLYGGGRDTSNYGYTF
TGTGCCAGCAGCTTATACGGCGGGGGCCGGGACACTTCTAACTATGGCTACACCTTC
>TRBJ1-5|NA|15|TRBV28|once
CASSVRRYSNQPQHF
TGTGCCAGCAGTGTCCGTAGATATAGCAATCAGCCCCAGCATTTT
>TRBJ1-1|NA|14|TRBV7-2|NA
CASSLLTGNTEAFF
TGTGCCAGCAGCCTTCTGACGGGTAACACTGAAGCTTTCTTT
>TRBJ2-7|NA|12|TRBV29-1|NA
CSVVPGSGEQYF
TGCAGCGTTGTACCAGGGTCGGGCGAGCAGTACTTC
>TRBJ2-7|NA|13|TRBV12-3/TRBV12-4|NA
CASALFATYEQYF
TGTGCCAGCGCTCTCTTCGCGACCTACGAGCAGTACTTC
>TRBJ1-5|NA|13|TRBV11-3|NA
CASSRGGDQPQHF
TGTGCCAGCAGTCGCGGGGGGGACCAGCCCCAGCATTTT
>TRBJ2-2|TRBD1|15|TRBV6-5|once
CASTGQGAFAGELFF
TGTGCCAGCACCGGACAGGGGGCGTTTGCCGGGGAGCTGTTTTTT
>TRBJ1-4|NA|15|TRBV5-1|NA
CASSLAGSTNEKLFF
TGCGCCAGCAGCTTGGCAGGGTCAACTAATGAAAAACTGTTTTTT
>TRBJ1-5|TRBD1|12|TRBV7-9|NA
CASSFLTGVQHF
TGTGCCAGCAGCTTTTTAACAGGGGTCCAGCATTTT
>TRBJ2-2|TRBD1|15|TRBV6-2/TRBV6-3|NA
CASNYRGRATGELFF
TGTGCCAGCAATTACAGGGGCAGAGCAACCGGGGAGCTGTTTTTT
>TRBJ2-2|NA|12|TRBV3-1/TRBV3-2|NA
CASSLATGELFF
TGTGCCAGCAGCCTGGCTACCGGGGAGCTGTTTTTT
>TRBJ1-2|NA|13|TRBV28|NA
CASTAAPFYGYTF
TGTGCCAGCACCGCAGCGCCCTTCTATGGCTACACCTTC
>TRBJ2-3|TRBD1|15|TRBV19|NA
CASSWRSKDRDTQYF
TGTGCCAGTAGCTGGAGGAGTAAGGACAGGGATACGCAGTATTTT
>TRBJ2-3|NA|15|TRBV18|NA
CASSPSGFSTDTQYF
TGTGCCAGCTCACCATCAGGATTCAGCACAGATACGCAGTATTTT
>TRBJ2-2|NA|12|TRBV11-2|NA
CASTPLTGELFF
TGTGCCAGCACTCCTCTCACCGGGGAGCTGTTTTTT
>TRBJ1-5|TRBD1|18|TRBV13|few
CASSSSGQGLYSNQPQHF
TGTGCCAGCAGCTCATCGGGACAGGGTCTCTATAGCAATCAGCCCCAGCATTTT
>TRBJ2-5|NA|13|TRBV2|NA
CASSRDMQETQYF
TGTGCCAGCAGTCGGGACATGCAAGAGACCCAGTACTTC
>TRBJ2-3|NA|14|TRBV5-6|NA
CASRSPASTDTQYF
TGTGCCAGCAGGAGCCCTGCTAGCACAGATACGCAGTATTTT
>TRBJ1-1|TRBD1|17|TRBV5-1|NA
CASSPNFLRQGRTEAFF
TGCGCCAGCAGCCCAAACTTCTTACGACAGGGGCGGACTGAAGCTTTCTTT
>TRBJ2-7|NA|14|TRBV5-1|NA
CASSLREAPHEQYF
TGCGCCAGCAGCTTGAGGGAGGCGCCGCACGAGCAGTACTTC
>TRBJ2-1|TRBD2|15|TRBV6-2/TRBV6-3|NA
CASSLWGLADNEQFF
TGTGCCAGCAGTTTATGGGGACTAGCGGACAATGAGCAGTTCTTC
>TRBJ1-2|NA|13|TRBV29-1|NA
CSVRGDRNYGYTF
TGCAGCGTCCGAGGTGACCGCAACTATGGCTACACCTTC
>TRBJ2-1|TRBD2|15|TRBV7-2|NA
CASSATGLAGREQFF
TGTGCCAGCAGCGCTACGGGACTAGCGGGACGAGAGCAGTTCTTC
>TRBJ2-7|NA|14|TRBV27|NA
CASSPRRESYEQYF
TGTGCCAGCAGTCCCCGACGGGAATCCTACGAGCAGTACTTC
>TRBJ1-5|NA|15|TRBV7-2|NA
CASSLVSGRDQPQHF
TGTGCCAGCAGCTTAGTATCAGGGAGGGATCAGCCCCAGCATTTT
>TRBJ1-2|NA|15|TRBV27|NA
CASSLSLTASGGYTF
TGTGCCAGCAGTTTATCATTGACAGCCAGTGGAGGCTACACCTTC
>TRBJ2-2|NA|15|TRBV14|medium-sized
CASSPWRGFTGELFF
TGTGCCAGCAGCCCGTGGCGGGGTTTCACCGGGGAGCTGTTTTTT
>TRBJ1-2|NA|13|TRBV12-3/TRBV12-4|NA
CASSLEGVGGYTF
TGTGCCAGCAGTTTAGAGGGGGTTGGTGGCTACACCTTC
>TRBJ1-2|NA|12|TRBV24-1|NA
CATSDTYYGYTF
TGTGCCACCAGTGACACTTACTATGGCTACACCTTC
>TRBJ2-5|NA|11|TRBV27|NA
CASSPEETQYF
TGTGCCAGCAGCCCCGAAGAGACCCAGTACTTC
>TRBJ2-1|TRBD2|16|TRBV18|NA
CASSVRTSGSYNEQFF
TGTGCCAGCTCAGTTCGGACTAGCGGAAGTTACAATGAGCAGTTCTTC
>TRBJ2-5|TRBD1|15|TRBV2|NA
CASRSGTGRMETQYF
TGTGCCAGCAGGTCGGGGACAGGGAGAATGGAGACCCAGTACTTC
>TRBJ2-3|NA|18|TRBV29-1|NA
CSAEGVWAPEESTDTQYF
TGCAGCGCCGAGGGGGTTTGGGCCCCGGAGGAAAGCACAGATACGCAGTATTTT
>TRBJ2-3|NA|15|TRBV27|NA
CASSLTRERTYTQYF
TGTGCCAGCAGTTTAACACGGGAGAGGACCTATACGCAGTATTTT
>TRBJ2-5|TRBD2|14|TRBV2|NA
CASSEASGQETQYF
TGTGCCAGCAGTGAGGCTAGCGGCCAAGAGACCCAGTACTTC
>TRBJ2-5|NA|14|TRBV11-3|NA
CALYPGSNVETQYF
TGTGCCCTTTACCCAGGGTCGAACGTGGAGACCCAGTACTTC
>TRBJ1-3|NA|13|TRBV3-1/TRBV3-2|NA
CASSQAGSNTIYF
TGTGCCAGCAGCCAAGCGGGTTCAAACACCATATATTTT
>TRBJ1-1|NA|14|TRBV27|NA
CASSLSLGQPEAFF
TGTGCCAGCAGTTTATCATTGGGACAACCTGAAGCTTTCTTT
>TRBJ2-4|NA|13|TRBV6-1|NA
CASSEPGRNIQYF
TGTGCCAGCAGTGAGCCAGGGCGGAACATTCAGTACTTC
>TRBJ2-2|NA|16|TRBV18|NA
CASSPAGDRLTGELFF
TGTGCCAGCTCACCGGCTGGAGACAGACTCACCGGGGAGCTGTTTTTT
>TRBJ2-1|TRBD2|16|TRBV10-1|NA
CASSGWIAGTHNEQFF
TGCGCCAGCAGCGGATGGATAGCGGGAACCCACAATGAGCAGTTCTTC
>TRBJ1-3|TRBD1|20|TRBV18|NA
CASSPLSIGQGASSGNTIYF
TGTGCCAGCTCACCCCTATCGATCGGACAGGGGGCAAGCTCTGGAAACACCATATATTTT